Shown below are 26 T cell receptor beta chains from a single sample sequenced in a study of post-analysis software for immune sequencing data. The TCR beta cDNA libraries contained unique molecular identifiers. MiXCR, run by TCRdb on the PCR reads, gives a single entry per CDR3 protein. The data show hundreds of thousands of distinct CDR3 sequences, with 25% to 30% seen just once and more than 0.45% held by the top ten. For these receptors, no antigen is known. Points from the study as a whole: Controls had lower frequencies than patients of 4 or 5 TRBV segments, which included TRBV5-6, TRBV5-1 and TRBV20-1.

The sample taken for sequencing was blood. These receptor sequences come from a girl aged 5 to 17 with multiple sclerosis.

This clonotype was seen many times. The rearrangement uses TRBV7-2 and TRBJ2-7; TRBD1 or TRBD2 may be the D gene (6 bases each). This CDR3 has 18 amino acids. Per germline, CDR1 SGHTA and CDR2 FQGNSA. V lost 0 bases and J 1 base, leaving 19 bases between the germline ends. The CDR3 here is CASSLAAGGVSRSYEQYF. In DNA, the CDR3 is TGTGCCAGCAGCTTAGCCGCCGGGGGCGTTAGCCGTTCCTACGAGCAGTACTTC.

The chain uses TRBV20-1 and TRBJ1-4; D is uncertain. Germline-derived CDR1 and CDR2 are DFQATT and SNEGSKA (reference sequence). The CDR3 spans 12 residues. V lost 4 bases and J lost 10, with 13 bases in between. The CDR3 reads CSATSLDSKLFF. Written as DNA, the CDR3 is TGCAGTGCTACCTCACTGGATTCAAAACTGTTTTTT.

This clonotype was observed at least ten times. CDR3 loop: CSANPPIGLAGEQYF. The DNA for the CDR3 is TGCAGTGCCAACCCCCCGATTGGACTAGCGGGGGAGCAGTACTTC. The V call is TRBV20-1, the J call TRBJ2-7; 12 positions match TRBD2. The germline gives CDR1 DFQATT, CDR2 SNEGSKA (reference sequence). The CDR3 spans 15 residues. V was clipped by 6 bases and J by 7 bases; unmatched bases: 13.

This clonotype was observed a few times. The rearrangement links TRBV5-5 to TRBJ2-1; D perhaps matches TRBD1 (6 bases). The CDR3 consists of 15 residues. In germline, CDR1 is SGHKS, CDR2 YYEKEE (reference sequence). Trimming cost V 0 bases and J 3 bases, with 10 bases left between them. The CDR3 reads CASSLDRVGYNEQFF. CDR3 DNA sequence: TGTGCCAGCAGCTTGGACAGGGTGGGCTACAATGAGCAGTTCTTC.

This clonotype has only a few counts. Here the CDR3 reads CSARGRGLAGFEQFF. CDR3 nucleotide sequence: TGCAGTGCTAGAGGCAGGGGGTTAGCCGGGTTTGAGCAGTTCTTC. V and J are TRBV20-1 and TRBJ2-1; 7 nucleotides align to TRBD1. This CDR3 spans 15 amino acids. Trimming removed 1 base from V and 9 bases from J; junction bases left unmatched: 12. Germline V gene lookup returns CDR1 DFQATT and CDR2 SNEGSKA (reference sequence).

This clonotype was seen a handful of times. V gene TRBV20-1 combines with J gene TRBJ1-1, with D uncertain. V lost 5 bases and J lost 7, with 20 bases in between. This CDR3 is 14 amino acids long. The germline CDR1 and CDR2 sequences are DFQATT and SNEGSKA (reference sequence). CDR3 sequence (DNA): TGCAGTGCTTTAGGACCGCTCGGGTTTGATGAAGCTTTCTTT. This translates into CSALGPLGFDEAFF.

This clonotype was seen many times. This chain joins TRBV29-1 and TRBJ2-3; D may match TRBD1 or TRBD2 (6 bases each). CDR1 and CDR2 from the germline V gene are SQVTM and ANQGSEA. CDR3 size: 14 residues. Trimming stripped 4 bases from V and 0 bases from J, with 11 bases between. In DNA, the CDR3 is TGCAGCGTTGCTCCGGGGGCTAGCACAGATACGCAGTATTTT. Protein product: CSVAPGASTDTQYF.

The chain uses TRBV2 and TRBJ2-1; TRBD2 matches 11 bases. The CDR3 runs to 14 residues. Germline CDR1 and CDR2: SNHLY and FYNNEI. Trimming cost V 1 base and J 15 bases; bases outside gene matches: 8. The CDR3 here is CASSEGVAGGPLFF. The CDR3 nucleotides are TGTGCCAGCAGTGAAGGGGTAGCGGGGGGGCCCCTGTTCTTC.

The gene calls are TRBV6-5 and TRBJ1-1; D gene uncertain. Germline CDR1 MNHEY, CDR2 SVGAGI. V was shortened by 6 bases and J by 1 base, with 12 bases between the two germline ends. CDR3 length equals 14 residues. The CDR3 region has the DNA TGTGCCAGCAGGACTCCCTCTGGGAACACTGAAGCTTTCTTT. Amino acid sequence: CASRTPSGNTEAFF.

CDR3 loop: CASSLALGSNQPQHF. Written as DNA, the CDR3 is TGTGCCAGCAGCTTAGCGCTGGGGTCTAATCAGCCCCAGCATTTT. This chain connects TRBV7-2 to TRBJ1-5, with unresolved D. CDR3 length: 15 amino acids. V shed 0 bases and J shed 4 bases, with 10 bases lying between them. Germline CDR1 and CDR2: SGHTA and FQGNSA.

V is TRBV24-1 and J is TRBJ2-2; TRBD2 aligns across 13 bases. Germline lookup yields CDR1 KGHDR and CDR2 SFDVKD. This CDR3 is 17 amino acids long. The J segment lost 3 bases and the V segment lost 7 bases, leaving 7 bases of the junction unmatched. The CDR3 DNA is TGTGCCACCAGCGAGCGAACTAGCGGGAGGGACACCGGGGAGCTGTTTTTT. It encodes CATSERTSGRDTGELFF.

The CDR3 bases are TGTGCCAGCAGTTCCATAGGGTTGTTTTCACCCCTCCACTTT. This gives the protein CASSSIGLFSPLHF. The J gene is TRBJ1-6, the V gene TRBV28, with D unclear. This CDR3 has 14 amino acids. The ends were cut back, 4 bases at V and 9 bases at J, with 13 bases in the middle. Per germline, CDR1 MDHEN and CDR2 SYDVKM.

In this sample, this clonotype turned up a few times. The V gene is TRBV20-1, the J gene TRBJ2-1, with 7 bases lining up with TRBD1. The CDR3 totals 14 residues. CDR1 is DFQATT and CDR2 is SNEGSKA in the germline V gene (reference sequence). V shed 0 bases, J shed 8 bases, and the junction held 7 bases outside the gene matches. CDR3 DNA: TGCAGTGCTAGAGATCCACTTACAGGGGATGAGCAGTTCTTC. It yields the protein CSARDPLTGDEQFF.

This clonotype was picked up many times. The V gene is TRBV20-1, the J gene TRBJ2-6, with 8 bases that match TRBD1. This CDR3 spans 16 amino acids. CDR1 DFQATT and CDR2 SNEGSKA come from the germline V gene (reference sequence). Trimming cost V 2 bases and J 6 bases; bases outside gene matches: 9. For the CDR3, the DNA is TGCAGTGCTAGATGGCCAGGGGGCCTGTCGGCCAACGTCCTGACTTTC. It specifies CSARWPGGLSANVLTF.

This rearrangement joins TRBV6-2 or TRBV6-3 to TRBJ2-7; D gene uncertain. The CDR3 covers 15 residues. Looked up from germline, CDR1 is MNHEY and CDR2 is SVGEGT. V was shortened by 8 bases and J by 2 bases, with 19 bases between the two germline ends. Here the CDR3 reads CASQARPGLPYEQYF. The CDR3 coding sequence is TGTGCCAGCCAGGCTCGACCAGGTCTACCCTACGAGCAGTACTTC.

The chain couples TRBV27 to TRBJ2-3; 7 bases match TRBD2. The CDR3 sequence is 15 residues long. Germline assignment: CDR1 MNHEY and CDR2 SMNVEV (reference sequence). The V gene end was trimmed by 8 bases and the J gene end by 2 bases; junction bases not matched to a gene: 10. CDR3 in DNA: TGTGCCAGCCAAACCGGGACTACCGTCACAGATACGCAGTATTTT. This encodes CASQTGTTVTDTQYF.

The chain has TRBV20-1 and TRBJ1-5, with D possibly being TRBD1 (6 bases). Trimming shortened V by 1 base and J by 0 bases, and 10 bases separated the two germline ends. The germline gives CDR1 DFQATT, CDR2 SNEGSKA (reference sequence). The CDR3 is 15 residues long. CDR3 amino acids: CSARAAGDSNQPQHF. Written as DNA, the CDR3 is TGCAGTGCTAGAGCGGCAGGGGATAGCAATCAGCCCCAGCATTTT.

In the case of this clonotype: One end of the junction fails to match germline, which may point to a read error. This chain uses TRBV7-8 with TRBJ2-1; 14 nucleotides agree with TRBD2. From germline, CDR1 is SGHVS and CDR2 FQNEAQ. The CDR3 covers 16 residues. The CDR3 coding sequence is TGTGTCAGCGGCAGGGGGACTAGCGGGAGATACAATGAGCAGTTCTTC. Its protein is CVSGRGTSGRYNEQFF.

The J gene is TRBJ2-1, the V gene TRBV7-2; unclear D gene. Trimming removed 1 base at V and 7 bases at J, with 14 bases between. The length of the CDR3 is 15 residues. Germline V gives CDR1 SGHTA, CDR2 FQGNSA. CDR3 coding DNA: TGTGCCAGCAGCTTAGGGACCAGCAATCGGAATGAGCAGTTCTTC. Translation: CASSLGTSNRNEQFF. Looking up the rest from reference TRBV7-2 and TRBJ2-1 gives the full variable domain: GAGVSQSPSNKVTEKGKDVELRCDPISGHTALYWYRQSLGQGLEFLIYFQGNSAPDKSGLPSDRFSAERTGGSVSTLTIQRTQQEDSAVYLCASSLGTSNRNEQFFGPGTRLTVL.

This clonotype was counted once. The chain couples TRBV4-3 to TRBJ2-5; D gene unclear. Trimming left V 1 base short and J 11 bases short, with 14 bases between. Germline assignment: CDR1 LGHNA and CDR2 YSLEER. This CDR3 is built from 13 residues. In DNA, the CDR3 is TGCGCCAGCAGCCAAGCGCTCCAGTACGTGCAGTACTTC. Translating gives CASSQALQYVQYF.

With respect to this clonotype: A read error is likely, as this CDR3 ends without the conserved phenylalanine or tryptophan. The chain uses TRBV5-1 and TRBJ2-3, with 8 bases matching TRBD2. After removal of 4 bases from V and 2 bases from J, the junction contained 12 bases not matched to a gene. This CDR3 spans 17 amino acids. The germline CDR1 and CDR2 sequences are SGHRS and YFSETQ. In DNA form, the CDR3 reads TGCGCCAGCAGCCAACCCGGGACTAGGACAACCACAGATACGCAGTATTTG. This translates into CASSQPGTRTTTDTQYL.

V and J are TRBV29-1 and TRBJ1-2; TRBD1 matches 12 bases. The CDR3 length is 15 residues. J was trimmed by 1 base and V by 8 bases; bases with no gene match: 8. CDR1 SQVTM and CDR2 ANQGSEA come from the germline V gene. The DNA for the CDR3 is TGCAGCTCCGCCGGGACAGGGGGCAGTAACTATGGCTACACCTTC. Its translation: CSSAGTGGSNYGYTF.

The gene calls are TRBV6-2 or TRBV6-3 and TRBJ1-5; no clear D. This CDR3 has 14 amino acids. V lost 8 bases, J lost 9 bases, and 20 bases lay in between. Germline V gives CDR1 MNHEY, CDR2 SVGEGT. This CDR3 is CASWAPRVTRPQHF. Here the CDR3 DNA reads TGTGCCAGCTGGGCCCCGAGGGTGACTCGGCCCCAGCATTTT.

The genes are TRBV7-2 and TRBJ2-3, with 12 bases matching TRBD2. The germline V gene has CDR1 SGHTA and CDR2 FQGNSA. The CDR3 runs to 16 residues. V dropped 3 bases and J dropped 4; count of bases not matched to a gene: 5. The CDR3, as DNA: TGTGCCAGCAGCTTCACTAGCGGGAGGACAGCAGATACGCAGTATTTT. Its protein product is CASSFTSGRTADTQYF.

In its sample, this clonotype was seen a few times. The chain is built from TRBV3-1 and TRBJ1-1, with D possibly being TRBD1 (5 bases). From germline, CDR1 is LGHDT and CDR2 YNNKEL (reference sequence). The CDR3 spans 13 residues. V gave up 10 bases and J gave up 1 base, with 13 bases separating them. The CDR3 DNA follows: TGTGCCACCTCAGGGAATTCGAACACTGAAGCTTTCTTT. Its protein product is CATSGNSNTEAFF.

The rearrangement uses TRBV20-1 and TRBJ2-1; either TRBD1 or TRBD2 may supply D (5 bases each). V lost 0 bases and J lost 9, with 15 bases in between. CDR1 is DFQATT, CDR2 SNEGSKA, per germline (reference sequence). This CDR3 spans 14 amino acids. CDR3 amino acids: CSAREGESVFEQFF. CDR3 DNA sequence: TGCAGTGCTAGAGAAGGGGAGAGTGTATTTGAGCAGTTCTTC.